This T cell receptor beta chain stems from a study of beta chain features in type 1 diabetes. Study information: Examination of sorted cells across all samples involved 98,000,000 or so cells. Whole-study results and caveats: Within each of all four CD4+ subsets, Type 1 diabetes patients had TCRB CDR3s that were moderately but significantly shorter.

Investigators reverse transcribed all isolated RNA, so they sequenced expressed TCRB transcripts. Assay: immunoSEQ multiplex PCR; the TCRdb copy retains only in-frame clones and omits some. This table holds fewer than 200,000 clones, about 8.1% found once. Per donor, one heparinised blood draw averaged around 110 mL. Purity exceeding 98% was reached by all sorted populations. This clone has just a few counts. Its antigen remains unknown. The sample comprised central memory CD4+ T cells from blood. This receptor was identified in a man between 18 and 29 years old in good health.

The DNA of the CDR3 is TGTGCCAGCAGCGCCCCGGACAGGGGGCTCTACGAGCAGTACTTC. It yields the protein CASSAPDRGLYEQYF. The V call is TRBV7-9, the J call TRBJ2-7; 11 bases agree with TRBD1. Germline loops: CDR1 SEHNR, CDR2 FQNEAQ (reference sequence). The CDR3 spans 15 residues. The ends lost 5 bases at V and 3 bases at J; junction bases unmatched: 6.